These 15 T cell receptor beta chains originate from one sample sequenced in a study of shared clonotypes between healthy human individuals. The repertoire was sequenced with immunoSEQ multiplex PCR; TCRdb's copy has only in-frame clones and lacks some. The sample holds roughly 2,500,000 clones, 80% to 95% seen once. The sample taken for sequencing was naive CD4+ T cells from PBMCs. As for subset: CD45RA+ positively selected. The receptors shown here come from a man aged 18 to 29 in good health. Some clones in this sample may be carry-over from other donors' samples.

A word on this clone: Other DNA sequences from this sample encode an identical CDR3 as well. The CDR3: CSVARGSSYNEQFF. In DNA, the CDR3 is TGCAGCGTGGCCAGGGGGAGCTCCTACAATGAGCAGTTCTTC. The chain recombines TRBV29-1 with TRBJ2-1, with TRBD1 matching over 7 bases. Per the germline V gene, CDR1 is SQVTM and CDR2 is ANQGSEA. CDR3 length: 14 amino acids. V was clipped by 6 bases and J by 0 bases; unmatched bases: 5.

The V and J genes are TRBV7-2 and TRBJ2-5; 9 nucleotides align to TRBD1. J was trimmed by 5 bases and V by 4 bases; bases with no gene match: 8. The germline gives CDR1 SGHTA, CDR2 FQGNSA. The CDR3 extends over 15 amino acids. The CDR3 nucleotides read TGTGCCAGCAGCTCCACAGGGGGCGTGTGGGAGACCCAGTACTTC. It codes for CASSSTGGVWETQYF.

V gene TRBV2 combines with J gene TRBJ2-4; D tentatively fits TRBD1 or TRBD2 (5 bases each). Germline loops: CDR1 SNHLY, CDR2 FYNNEI. CDR3 size: 11 residues. V was pared by 11 bases and J by 10 bases, with 15 bases between. CDR3 in DNA: TGTGCCGGGGCCGTTAGCGATATTCAGTACTTC. Protein sequence: CAGAVSDIQYF.

This chain joins TRBV7-3 and TRBJ1-1; D may be TRBD1 (5 bases). Germline assignment: CDR1 SGHTA and CDR2 FQGTGA. V was shortened by 4 bases and J by 9 bases, with 18 bases between the two germline ends. The CDR3 is made up of 14 amino acids. The CDR3 protein is CASSSGYGTGKAFF. The CDR3, as DNA: TGTGCCAGCAGCTCTGGGTATGGGACGGGAAAAGCTTTCTTT.

This rearrangement joins TRBV5-1 to TRBJ2-3; 16 nucleotides agree with TRBD2. This CDR3 is built from 18 residues. CDR1 is SGHRS and CDR2 is YFSETQ in the germline V gene. V shed 3 bases and J 1 base; nucleotides not matched to a gene: 5. This CDR3 reads CASSSGTSGRGGTDTQYF. CDR3 in DNA: TGCGCCAGCAGCTCCGGGACTAGCGGGAGGGGTGGCACAGATACGCAGTATTTT.

V gene TRBV2 combines with J gene TRBJ1-1; 7 positions match TRBD1. Germline CDR1 and CDR2: SNHLY and FYNNEI. This CDR3 region has 15 residues. V shed 2 bases, J shed 6 bases, and the junction held 9 bases outside the gene matches. The CDR3: CASSELGRGGPEAFF. The CDR3 DNA reads TGTGCCAGCAGTGAATTGGGCAGGGGGGGCCCTGAAGCTTTCTTT.

This clone was counted only a few times. Other nucleotide sequences from this sample produce the same CDR3. The chain recombines TRBV28 with TRBJ1-1; no firm D call. V lost 6 bases, J lost 2 bases, and 4 bases lay in between. Germline V gene sequence: CDR1 MDHEN, CDR2 SYDVKM. The CDR3 contains 11 residues. The CDR3 loop reads CASSFNTEAFF. The CDR3 region has the DNA TGTGCCAGCAGCTTTAACACTGAAGCTTTCTTT.

The chain uses TRBV5-1 and TRBJ2-5, with D unclear. CDR1 SGHRS and CDR2 YFSETQ come from the germline V gene. This CDR3 spans 12 amino acids. The V and J ends lost 5 bases and 2 bases respectively, with 7 bases between them. In nucleotides, the CDR3 is TGCGCCAGCAGTGTGGGGCAAGAGACCCAGTACTTC. Its translation is CASSVGQETQYF. Combining the CDR3 with reference TRBV5-1 and TRBJ2-5 gives the whole variable domain KAGVTQTPRYLIKTRGQQVTLSCSPISGHRSVSWYQQTPGQGLQFLFEYFSETQRNKGNFPGRFSGRQFSNSRSEMNVSTLELGDSALYLCASSVGQETQYFGPGTRLLVL.

Only one count was recorded for this clone. This chain uses TRBV21-1 with TRBJ2-7; the table's D call TRBD2 went unverified against the DNA. TRBV21-1 is a listed pseudogene. There are 20 residues in the CDR3. This CDR3 reads CASHTTPLAGGPDSSYEQYF. Here the CDR3 DNA reads TGTGCCAGCCACACTACCCCTTTAGCGGGAGGCCCTGACAGCTCCTACGAGCAGTACTTC.

Regarding this clone: Relative to the germline gene, one junction end is altered; a read error may explain this. This chain links TRBV18 with TRBJ2-1; either TRBD1 or TRBD2 may fit D (6 bases each). CDR1 and CDR2 from the germline V gene are KGHSH and LQKENI. The CDR3 is made up of 11 amino acids. The CDR3 here is CASSPGGISVF. DNA for the CDR3: TGTGCCAGCTCACCCGGGGGCATCTCGGTCTTC.

The chain combines TRBV5-4 with TRBJ2-1; TRBD2 matches at 11 bases. The germline V gene has CDR1 SGHNT and CDR2 YYREEE (reference sequence). This CDR3 has 19 amino acids. V was clipped by 6 bases and J by 0 bases; unmatched bases: 14. The CDR3 region is CASTRGGTSGVSSYNEQFF. DNA of the CDR3: TGTGCCAGCACTCGGGGCGGGACTAGCGGTGTGAGCTCCTACAATGAGCAGTTCTTC.

The V call is TRBV28, the J call TRBJ1-3; the match to TRBD1 covers 7 bases. The trim removed 3 bases at V and 0 bases at J, leaving 5 bases unmatched. From germline, CDR1 is MDHEN and CDR2 SYDVKM. The CDR3 runs to 16 residues. In DNA form, the CDR3 reads TGTGCCAGCAGTTTTCCAGCAGGGGGCTCTGGAAACACCATATATTTT. Translating gives CASSFPAGGSGNTIYF.

The J gene is TRBJ1-5, the V gene TRBV5-5; tentative D call: TRBD1 (5 bases). This CDR3 comprises 14 residues. V lost 4 bases and J lost 1, with 9 bases in between. Per germline, CDR1 SGHKS and CDR2 YYEKEE (reference sequence). The CDR3 coding sequence is TGTGCCAGCAGCCCGCGACAGAGCAATCAGCCCCAGCATTTT. This codes for CASSPRQSNQPQHF.

The V and J genes are TRBV9 and TRBJ2-1; no clear D. Trimming took 0 bases from V and 12 from J, leaving 13 bases between them. Germline V gene data show CDR1 as SGDLS and CDR2 as YYNGEE. The CDR3 spans 13 residues. The CDR3 sequence is CASSVEVGYTQFF. CDR3 in DNA: TGTGCCAGCAGCGTAGAGGTTGGCTATACGCAGTTCTTC.

This rearrangement joins TRBV7-3 to TRBJ2-7; no definite D call. CDR1 and CDR2 from the germline V gene are SGHTA and FQGTGA. The CDR3 is 13 amino acids. V shed 0 bases and J shed 6 bases, with 9 bases lying between them. Here the CDR3 reads CASSLTSHGEQYF. The CDR3 DNA reads TGTGCCAGCAGCTTAACGTCCCACGGCGAGCAGTACTTC.